The 28 T cell receptor beta chains in this list originate from one sample, sequenced in a study of blood T cell repertoires in COVID-19. The protocol was immunoSEQ multiplex PCR, while the TCRdb copy is restricted to in-frame clones and leaves out a portion. The table includes roughly 55,000 clones, less than 80% detected once. The sequencing input was peripheral blood. The receptors were sampled from a human donor in a cohort sampled during active COVID-19.

V is TRBV27 and J is TRBJ2-1; TRBD2 matches at 7 bases. Germline CDR1 and CDR2: MNHEY and SMNVEV (reference sequence). J gave up 4 bases and V 2 bases, and 11 bases lay outside the gene matches. This CDR3 has 17 amino acids. The CDR3 spells CASSLTPPAGAYNEQFF. The CDR3 DNA is TGTGCCAGCAGTTTAACCCCCCCCGCGGGAGCATACAATGAGCAGTTCTTC.

The CDR3, as DNA: TGTGCCAGTAGTATTCTAGCGGGAGGGCCTCATGATGAGCAGTACTTC. Translated: CASSILAGGPHDEQYF. This rearrangement joins TRBV19 to TRBJ2-7, with 12 nucleotides matching TRBD2. The trim removed 3 bases at V and 7 bases at J, leaving 10 bases unmatched. Germline V gene data show CDR1 as LNHDA and CDR2 as SQIVND (reference sequence). The CDR3 covers 16 residues.

The rearrangement joins TRBV4-3 to TRBJ1-1, with D maybe TRBD1 (6 bases). The CDR3 sequence is 17 residues long. Trimming shortened V by 1 base and J by 0 bases, and 15 bases separated the two germline ends. Germline assignment: CDR1 LGHNA and CDR2 YSLEER. CDR3 in amino acids: CASSQGHPGGMNTEAFF. The CDR3 DNA sequence: TGCGCCAGCAGCCAAGGGCATCCGGGGGGCATGAACACTGAAGCTTTCTTT.

The rearrangement uses TRBV7-2 and TRBJ2-2; 10 bases agree with TRBD2. The CDR3 runs to 16 residues. Germline V CDR1 and CDR2: SGHTA, FQGNSA. V dropped 5 bases and J dropped 2; count of bases not matched to a gene: 5. The CDR3 DNA follows: TGTGCCAGCAGCCGCCGACTAGCGGGTAACACCGGGGAGCTGTTTTTT. Translating gives CASSRRLAGNTGELFF.

The chain recombines TRBV29-1 with TRBJ2-3, with D possibly TRBD2 on 5 matching bases. The germline CDR1 and CDR2 sequences are SQVTM and ANQGSEA. The CDR3 is made up of 9 amino acids. With 4 bases removed from V and 11 bases from J, the gap between germline ends came to 7 bases. CDR3 region: CSVGSGQYF. Here the CDR3 DNA reads TGCAGCGTTGGGAGCGGGCAGTATTTT.

The chain employs TRBV5-1 and TRBJ2-5, with D perhaps TRBD2 (6 bases). Trimming removed 4 bases from V and 5 bases from J, with 9 bases in between. The germline CDR1 and CDR2 sequences are SGHRS and YFSETQ. This CDR3 contains 12 residues. DNA for the CDR3: TGCGCCAGCAGCCCTCGGGGGGAGACCCAGTACTTC. Its translation: CASSPRGETQYF.

The chain recombines TRBV27 with TRBJ2-1; a weak D match, TRBD2 (5 bases). The CDR3 totals 14 residues. Trimming removed 5 bases from V and 8 bases from J, with 16 bases in between. Germline V gene sequence: CDR1 MNHEY, CDR2 SMNVEV (reference sequence). In nucleotides, the CDR3 is TGTGCCAGCAGTCTCTGGCCCGGGGTCTATGAGCAGTTCTTC. This sequence encodes CASSLWPGVYEQFF.

The V and J genes are TRBV28 and TRBJ1-2, with 8 bases identical to TRBD1. Germline assignment: CDR1 MDHEN and CDR2 SYDVKM. After removal of 5 bases from V and 2 bases from J, the junction contained 4 bases not matched to a gene. This CDR3 has 14 residues. In DNA form, the CDR3 reads TGTGCCAGCAGTGCCGGACAGGGAAACTATGGCTACACCTTC. As protein: CASSAGQGNYGYTF.

The chain carries TRBV5-1 and TRBJ2-7; 7 bases are shared with TRBD2. With 4 bases clipped from V and 7 bases from J, the junction kept 14 bases outside the gene matches. The CDR3 has 15 amino acids. Germline V gene data show CDR1 as SGHRS and CDR2 as YFSETQ. DNA of the CDR3: TGCGCCAGCAGCGGCCCGGTGGCGGGAGATCGAGAGCAGTACTTC. Protein sequence: CASSGPVAGDREQYF. Combining the CDR3 with reference TRBV5-1 and TRBJ2-7 gives the whole variable domain KAGVTQTPRYLIKTRGQQVTLSCSPISGHRSVSWYQQTPGQGLQFLFEYFSETQRNKGNFPGRFSGRQFSNSRSEMNVSTLELGDSALYLCASSGPVAGDREQYFGPGTRLTVT.

This chain joins TRBV5-4 and TRBJ1-2; TRBD1 is a possible D gene (6 bases). The CDR3 spans 16 residues. The germline gives CDR1 SGHNT, CDR2 YYREEE (reference sequence). The ends were cut back, 7 bases at V and 6 bases at J, with 25 bases in the middle. The CDR3 nucleotides read TGTGCCAGCGGACGTGCGGGGGCCCCACGTGGCGATGGCTACACCTTC. This sequence encodes CASGRAGAPRGDGYTF.

V usage is TRBV7-3 and J usage is TRBJ2-7; the match to TRBD2 covers 7 bases. The CDR3 spans 13 residues. The V gene's germline CDR1 is SGHTA and CDR2 FQGTGA. V shed 2 bases, J shed 5 bases, and the junction held 3 bases outside the gene matches. The CDR3 sequence is CASSLRRGDEQYF. The CDR3 DNA follows: TGTGCCAGCAGCTTACGTCGGGGGGACGAGCAGTACTTC.

The J gene is TRBJ2-3, the V gene TRBV4-2, with a possible D match to TRBD2 (5 bases). CDR3 length equals 15 residues. Looked up from germline, CDR1 is LGHNA and CDR2 is YNFKEQ. V lost 4 bases, J lost 5 bases, and 16 bases lay in between. The CDR3 is CASSRIRDGGDTQYF. The CDR3 DNA reads TGTGCCAGCAGCCGAATTCGGGATGGTGGAGATACGCAGTATTTT.

This chain links TRBV24-1 with TRBJ2-2; D perhaps matches TRBD1 (5 bases). This CDR3 comprises 14 residues. Germline V lookup: CDR1 KGHDR, CDR2 SFDVKD. CDR3 DNA: TGTGCTTCCGGCAGGGCCGCGAACACCGGGGAGCTGTTTTTT. Protein sequence: CASGRAANTGELFF.

The rearrangement uses TRBV7-2 and TRBJ2-5, with 12 bases that match TRBD2. The J segment lost 5 bases and the V segment lost 3 bases, leaving 7 bases of the junction unmatched. Per the germline V gene, CDR1 is SGHTA and CDR2 is FQGNSA. The CDR3 totals 16 residues. The CDR3 loop is CASSLTRLAGDETQYF. The CDR3 nucleotides are TGTGCCAGCAGCTTGACACGACTAGCGGGAGACGAGACCCAGTACTTC.

This clone was detected only a few times. This rearrangement joins TRBV3-1 (or the pseudogene TRBV3-2) to TRBJ2-3, with TRBD2 matching 10 bases. The CDR3 runs 19 residues. CDR1 LGHDT and CDR2 YNNKEL come from the germline V gene (reference sequence). The trim removed 1 base at V and 4 bases at J, leaving 14 bases unmatched. CDR3 residues: CASSQVMGLSGRAPDTQYF. In DNA, the CDR3 is TGTGCCAGCAGCCAAGTCATGGGGCTCAGCGGGAGGGCCCCAGATACGCAGTATTTT.

The gene calls are TRBV19 and TRBJ2-2; D is unresolved. Germline CDR1 LNHDA, CDR2 SQIVND (reference sequence). Between the trimmed V and J ends, which lost 0 bases and 1 base, there was a span of 3 bases. CDR3 length equals 14 residues. The CDR3 sequence is CASSIDRNTGELFF. Written as DNA, the CDR3 is TGTGCCAGTAGTATAGACCGGAACACCGGGGAGCTGTTTTTT.

This clone was observed a handful of times. This chain connects TRBV3-1 (or the pseudogene TRBV3-2) to TRBJ1-3; D call uncertain. Trimming removed 3 bases from V and 0 bases from J, with 12 bases in between. CDR1 and CDR2 from the germline V gene are LGHDT and YNNKEL (reference sequence). CDR3 length: 16 residues. CDR3 residues: CASSQRPTFSGNTIYF. The CDR3 nucleotides are TGTGCCAGCAGCCAGCGCCCTACGTTCTCTGGAAACACCATATATTTT.

This clone has a handful of counts. The chain uses TRBV6-2 or TRBV6-3 and TRBJ2-1; perhaps TRBD2 as D (6 bases). With 2 bases removed from V and 6 bases from J, the gap between germline ends came to 26 bases. This CDR3 is built from 19 residues. The germline CDR1 and CDR2 sequences are MNHEY and SVGEGT. The CDR3 is CASSYLGTSAGGASNEQFF. The CDR3, as DNA: TGTGCCAGCAGTTACCTCGGGACTTCTGCCGGGGGAGCCTCCAATGAGCAGTTCTTC.

The chain joins TRBV10-3 to TRBJ2-2; 11 bases fit TRBD1. J gave up 3 bases and V 10 bases, and 7 bases lay outside the gene matches. Germline values: CDR1 ENHRY, CDR2 SYGVKD. This CDR3 contains 15 residues. For the CDR3, the DNA is TGTGCCACCGGGGAGGGACAGGGGGACACCGGGGAGCTGTTTTTT. Its translation: CATGEGQGDTGELFF.

This clone has just a few counts. This chain links TRBV29-1 with TRBJ2-2, with 8 nucleotides matching TRBD1. This CDR3 is built from 13 residues. The V segment lost 7 bases and the J segment 7 bases; nucleotides outside the gene matches: 8. Germline V gene sequence: CDR1 SQVTM, CDR2 ANQGSEA. The CDR3 nucleotides are TGCAGCGGATCCAGGGGGCTTAACGGGGAGCTGTTTTTT. Translated, it gives CSGSRGLNGELFF.

The rearrangement joins TRBV7-2 to TRBJ2-1, with D perhaps matching TRBD2 (6 bases). CDR3 length: 17 amino acids. CDR1 is SGHTA, CDR2 FQGNSA, per germline. Between the trimmed V and J ends, which lost 5 bases and 5 bases, there was a span of 22 bases. Written as DNA, the CDR3 is TGTGCCAGCAGCACCCGCGTCCGGGACTTTGTCAACAATGAGCAGTTCTTC. Amino acids: CASSTRVRDFVNNEQFF.

This clone was picked up a small number of times. The V and J genes are TRBV7-3 and TRBJ2-1; D gene unclear. Trimming cost V 5 bases and J 9 bases, with 11 bases left between them. In germline, CDR1 is SGHTA, CDR2 FQGTGA. CDR3 length: 12 residues. This CDR3 is CASSPSTGEQFF. In nucleotides, the CDR3 is TGTGCCAGCAGCCCCTCCACCGGTGAGCAGTTCTTC.

This chain links TRBV27 with TRBJ1-1, with a possible D match to TRBD1 (5 bases). CDR1 MNHEY and CDR2 SMNVEV come from the germline V gene (reference sequence). Trimming removed 5 bases from V and 1 base from J, with 11 bases in between. This CDR3 spans 14 amino acids. CDR3 protein: CASSRTGPNTEAFF. CDR3 DNA sequence: TGTGCCAGCAGTCGTACAGGCCCGAACACTGAAGCTTTCTTT.

In its sample, this clone was seen a few times. The rearrangement links TRBV7-9 to TRBJ2-7; a weak D match, TRBD1 (5 bases). From germline, CDR1 is SEHNR and CDR2 FQNEAQ (reference sequence). Trimming took 5 bases from V and 2 from J, leaving 16 bases between them. The length of the CDR3 is 15 residues. As DNA, the CDR3 is TGTGCCAGCAGCACAGACAGAACCTACACCTACGAGCAGTACTTC. It is translated as CASSTDRTYTYEQYF.

This chain joins TRBV6-4 and TRBJ2-2; TRBD2 aligns across 13 bases. This CDR3 is built from 16 residues. Germline CDR1 MRHNA, CDR2 SNTAGT. Unmatched junction bases numbered 7, after V lost 5 bases and J lost 7 bases. CDR3 region: CASSSLAGGPGGELFF. CDR3 in DNA: TGTGCCAGCAGTTCACTAGCGGGAGGGCCCGGCGGGGAGCTGTTTTTT.

The chain joins TRBV30 to TRBJ1-5; TRBD1 matches 8 bases. This CDR3 contains 15 residues. The J segment lost 2 bases and the V segment lost 3 bases, leaving 6 bases of the junction unmatched. Germline-derived CDR1 and CDR2 are GTSNPN and SVGIG (reference sequence). The CDR3 region has the DNA TGTGCCTGGAGGCCCGACAGGGGCGGCAATCAGCCCCAGCATTTT. Protein sequence: CAWRPDRGGNQPQHF.

This clone occurred once. The gene calls are TRBV30 and TRBJ1-1, with 10 nucleotides matching TRBD1. The ends lost 4 bases at V and 8 bases at J; junction bases unmatched: 7. In germline, CDR1 is GTSNPN, CDR2 SVGIG (reference sequence). This CDR3 is 13 amino acids long. The CDR3 DNA follows: TGTGCCTGGACCTGGGACAGGGGTATGGAAGCTTTCTTT. It specifies CAWTWDRGMEAFF.

CDR3 bases: TGTGCCAGTAGTACTTTACAGGGAGTCGGGAACACTGAAGCTTTCTTT. It codes for CASSTLQGVGNTEAFF. The chain is built from TRBV19 and TRBJ1-1; D possibly corresponds to TRBD1 (6 bases). The germline V gene has CDR1 LNHDA and CDR2 SQIVND (reference sequence). The CDR3 is 16 residues long. V lost 4 bases, J lost 1 base, and 16 bases lay in between.